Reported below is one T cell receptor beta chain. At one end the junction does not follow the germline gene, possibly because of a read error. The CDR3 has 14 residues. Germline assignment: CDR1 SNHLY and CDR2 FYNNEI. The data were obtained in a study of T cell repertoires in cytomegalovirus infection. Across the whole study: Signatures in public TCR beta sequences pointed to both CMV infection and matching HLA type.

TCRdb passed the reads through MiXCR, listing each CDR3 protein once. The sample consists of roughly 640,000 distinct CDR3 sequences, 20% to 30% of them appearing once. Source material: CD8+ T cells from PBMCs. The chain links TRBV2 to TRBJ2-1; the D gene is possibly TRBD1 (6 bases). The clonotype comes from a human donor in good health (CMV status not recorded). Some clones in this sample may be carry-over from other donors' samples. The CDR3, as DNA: TGTGTCAGCACCAGGGGCGATACTATTCTTGAGCAGTTCTTC. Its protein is CVSTRGDTILEQFF. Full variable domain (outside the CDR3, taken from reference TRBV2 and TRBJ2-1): EPEVTQTPSHQVTQMGQEVILRCVPISNHLYFYWYRQILGQKVEFLVSFYNNEISEKSEIFDDQFSVERPDGSNFTLKIRSTKLEDSAMYFCVSTRGDTILEQFFGPGTRLTVL.